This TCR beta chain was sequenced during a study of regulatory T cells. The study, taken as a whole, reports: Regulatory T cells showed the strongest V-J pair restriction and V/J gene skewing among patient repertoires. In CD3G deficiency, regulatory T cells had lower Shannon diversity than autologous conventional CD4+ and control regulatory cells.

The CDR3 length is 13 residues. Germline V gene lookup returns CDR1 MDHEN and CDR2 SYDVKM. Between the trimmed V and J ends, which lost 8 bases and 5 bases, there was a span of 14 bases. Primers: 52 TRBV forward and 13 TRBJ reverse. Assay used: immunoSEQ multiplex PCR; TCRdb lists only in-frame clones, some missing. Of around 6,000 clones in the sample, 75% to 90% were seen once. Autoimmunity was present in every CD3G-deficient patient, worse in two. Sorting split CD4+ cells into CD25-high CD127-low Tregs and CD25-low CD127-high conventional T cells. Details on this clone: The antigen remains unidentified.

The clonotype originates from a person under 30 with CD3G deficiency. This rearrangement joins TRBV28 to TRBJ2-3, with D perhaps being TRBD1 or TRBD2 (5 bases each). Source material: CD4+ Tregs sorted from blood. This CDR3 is CASSGARRDTQYF. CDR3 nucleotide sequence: TGTGCCAGCTCCGGGGCCCGCAGAGATACGCAGTATTTT.